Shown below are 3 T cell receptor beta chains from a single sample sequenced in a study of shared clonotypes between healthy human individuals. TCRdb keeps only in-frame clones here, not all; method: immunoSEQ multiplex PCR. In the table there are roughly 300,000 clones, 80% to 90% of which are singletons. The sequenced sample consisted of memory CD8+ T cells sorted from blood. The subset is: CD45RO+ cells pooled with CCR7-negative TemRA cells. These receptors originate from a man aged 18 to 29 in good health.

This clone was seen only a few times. The CDR3 nucleotides read TGTGCCAGCAGCTTGTCACAGGGGGCGAGCTTGGAAAAACTGTTTTTT. Amino acid sequence: CASSLSQGASLEKLFF. V usage is TRBV5-6 and J usage is TRBJ1-4; TRBD1 matches 9 bases. The germline gives CDR1 SGHDT, CDR2 YYEEEE. V was pared by 1 base and J by 8 bases, with 9 bases of the junction left unmatched. CDR3 size: 16 residues.

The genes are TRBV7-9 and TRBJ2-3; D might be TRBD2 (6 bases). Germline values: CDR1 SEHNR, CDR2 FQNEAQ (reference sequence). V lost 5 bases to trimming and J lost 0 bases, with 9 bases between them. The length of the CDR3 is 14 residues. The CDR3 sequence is CASSPRDSTDTQYF. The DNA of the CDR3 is TGTGCCAGCAGCCCGCGGGACAGCACAGATACGCAGTATTTT.

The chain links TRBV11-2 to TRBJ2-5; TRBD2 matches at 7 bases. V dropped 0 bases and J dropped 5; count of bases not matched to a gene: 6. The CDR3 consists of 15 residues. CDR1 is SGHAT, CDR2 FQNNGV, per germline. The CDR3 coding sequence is TGTGCCAGCAGCTTAGATGGCGGGAGAGGCGAGACCCAGTACTTC. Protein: CASSLDGGRGETQYF.